The rows below give T cell receptor beta chains drawn from one sample of a study of spatial heterogeneity in lung cancer. Via MiXCR, TCRdb re-called the 5' RACE reads, giving one row per CDR3 protein. The sample consists of tens of thousands of distinct CDR3 sequences, approximately 21% of them appearing once. The material was PBMCs, obtained at surgery. The source is a male donor with early-stage non-small cell lung cancer. The CDR3 runs from the conserved cysteine through the conserved F or W. Each record gives: J gene, D gene, clone size, V gene, CDR3 DNA, CDR3 protein. The D gene is left open where the match is weak. The size field is filled for only some rows; it gives once, few, many or a size class.

J: TRBJ2-5
D: NA
size: NA
V: TRBV24-1
DNA: TGTGCCACCAGTGATACTCCGGTACGAGAGACCCAGTACTTC
CDR3: CATSDTPVRETQYF

J: TRBJ1-1
D: NA
size: NA
V: TRBV5-1
DNA: TGCGCCAGCAGCTTGGAGCTGAACACTGAAGCTTTCTTT
CDR3: CASSLELNTEAFF

J: TRBJ2-1
D: NA
size: many
V: TRBV28
DNA: TGTGCCAGCAGTTTACCATACAATGAGCAGTTCTTC
CDR3: CASSLPYNEQFF

J: TRBJ1-5
D: TRBD1
size: NA
V: TRBV7-9
DNA: TGTGCCAGCAGCTTAGCGGACAGGGCAGATCAGCCCCAGCATTTT
CDR3: CASSLADRADQPQHF

J: TRBJ2-1
D: TRBD2
size: NA
V: TRBV12-3/TRBV12-4
DNA: TGTGCCAGCAGCCCCCGACTAGCCCCATCCTACAATGAGCAGTTCTTC
CDR3: CASSPRLAPSYNEQFF

J: TRBJ1-2
D: NA
size: NA
V: TRBV5-1
DNA: TGCGCCAGCAGCTTGGAACAGGAAAGCTACACCTTC
CDR3: CASSLEQESYTF

J: TRBJ2-6
D: TRBD1
size: many
V: TRBV24-1
DNA: TGTGCCACCAGTGGGGACAGCAAAGACTCTGGGGCCAACGTCCTGACTTTC
CDR3: CATSGDSKDSGANVLTF

J: TRBJ1-3
D: TRBD1
size: NA
V: TRBV7-9
DNA: TGTGCCAGCAGCTTAGTATGGGACAGGGTGTTCTCCGGAAACACCATATATTTT
CDR3: CASSLVWDRVFSGNTIYF

J: TRBJ2-1
D: TRBD2
size: few
V: TRBV2
DNA: TGTGCCAGCAGTGTTTGGAGCGGGAGTCTCAATGAGCAGTTCTTC
CDR3: CASSVWSGSLNEQFF

J: TRBJ2-2
D: NA
size: once
V: TRBV5-1
DNA: TGCGCCAGCAGCTTGGTTCCAGGGGAGGACACCGGGGAGCTGTTTTTT
CDR3: CASSLVPGEDTGELFF

J: TRBJ2-5
D: NA
size: once
V: TRBV12-2
DNA: TGTGCAAGTCGCTTAGTCAGTTGGCGGGGCCCCCAAGAGACCCAGTACTTC
CDR3: CASRLVSWRGPQETQYF

J: TRBJ2-7
D: TRBD2
size: few
V: TRBV20-1
DNA: TGCAGTGCTGGGTACCTAGCGGGAACCTACGAGCAGTACTTC
CDR3: CSAGYLAGTYEQYF

J: TRBJ1-5
D: NA
size: few
V: TRBV7-2
DNA: TGTGCCAGCAGCTTATCTTGGTGGGACAATCAGCCCCAGCATTTT
CDR3: CASSLSWWDNQPQHF

J: TRBJ2-3
D: TRBD1
size: few
V: TRBV7-9
DNA: TGTGCCAGCAGCTTTGGACAGGGGCCAGATACGCAGTATTTT
CDR3: CASSFGQGPDTQYF

J: TRBJ2-3
D: NA
size: few
V: TRBV28
DNA: TGTGCCAGCAGTTCCCCAGGGGCTAGCACAGATACGCAGTATTTT
CDR3: CASSSPGASTDTQYF

J: TRBJ2-7
D: NA
size: NA
V: TRBV6-8
DNA: TGTGCCAGCAGCTTGCCTGGGGACGAGCAGTACTTC
CDR3: CASSLPGDEQYF

J: TRBJ1-6
D: NA
size: NA
V: TRBV10-3
DNA: TGTGCCATCAGTGAGCCCCGGGCCCGACGGTATAATTCACCCCTCCACTTT
CDR3: CAISEPRARRYNSPLHF

J: TRBJ1-1
D: NA
size: NA
V: TRBV11-2
DNA: TGTGCCAGCAGCACTGCATTAGGGGACACTGAAGCTTTCTTT
CDR3: CASSTALGDTEAFF

J: TRBJ2-1
D: TRBD2
size: NA
V: TRBV7-6
DNA: TGTGCCAGCAGCTTAGAGGGACTAGCTGAGAATGAGCAGTTCTTC
CDR3: CASSLEGLAENEQFF

J: TRBJ1-1
D: TRBD1
size: few
V: TRBV12-3/TRBV12-4
DNA: TGTGCCAGCAGTTTAGGACAGGGTGGGGGCACTGAAGCTTTCTTT
CDR3: CASSLGQGGGTEAFF

J: TRBJ2-3
D: NA
size: NA
V: TRBV7-3
DNA: TGTGCCAGCAGCTTACATGCAGATACGCAGTATTTT
CDR3: CASSLHADTQYF

J: TRBJ2-7
D: NA
size: NA
V: TRBV27
DNA: TGTGCCAGCAGCCAGGGGGGGCCCTCCTACGAGCAGTACTTC
CDR3: CASSQGGPSYEQYF

J: TRBJ2-3
D: NA
size: NA
V: TRBV2
DNA: TGTGCCAGCAGGTCAACTTCTAGCACAGATACGCAGTATTTT
CDR3: CASRSTSSTDTQYF

J: TRBJ2-2
D: NA
size: NA
V: TRBV25-1
DNA: TGTGCCAGCAGTGTAGCCTCCCCCGGGGAGCTGTTTTTT
CDR3: CASSVASPGELFF

J: TRBJ2-3
D: NA
size: NA
V: TRBV9
DNA: TGTGCCAGCAGCGTAGTCGTCGATACGCAGTATTTT
CDR3: CASSVVVDTQYF

J: TRBJ1-5
D: NA
size: NA
V: TRBV7-2
DNA: TGTGCCAGCAGCTCGTTTGGGGATAGCAATCAGCCCCAGCATTTT
CDR3: CASSSFGDSNQPQHF

J: TRBJ2-4
D: TRBD2
size: many
V: TRBV11-2
DNA: TGTGCCAGCAGCTTAGTCCACGGGTCGGGAGGCATTCAGTACTTC
CDR3: CASSLVHGSGGIQYF

J: TRBJ2-7
D: NA
size: few
V: TRBV20-1
DNA: TGCAGTGCTAGAGCAGAGCGGGAGCAGTACTTC
CDR3: CSARAEREQYF

J: TRBJ2-3
D: NA
size: NA
V: TRBV7-8
DNA: TGTGCCAGCGGCGCCTCGCGGAGCACAGATACGCAGTATTTT
CDR3: CASGASRSTDTQYF

J: TRBJ1-1
D: NA
size: few
V: TRBV6-2/TRBV6-3
DNA: TGTGCCAGCAGGCACTCTGGGGCTGCGAACACTGAAGCTTTCTTT
CDR3: CASRHSGAANTEAFF

J: TRBJ2-5
D: NA
size: many
V: TRBV3-1
DNA: TGTGCCAGCAGCCCAGGGAGAGGAGAGACCCAGTACTTC
CDR3: CASSPGRGETQYF

J: TRBJ2-2
D: TRBD1
size: many
V: TRBV6-5
DNA: TGTGCCAGCAGACCGGGACAGTTAAATACCGGGGAGCTGTTTTTT
CDR3: CASRPGQLNTGELFF

J: TRBJ2-2
D: TRBD2
size: NA
V: TRBV5-6
DNA: TGTGCCAGCAGCTTGTACACTAGCGCCAACACCGGGGAGCTGTTTTTT
CDR3: CASSLYTSANTGELFF

J: TRBJ1-5
D: NA
size: many
V: TRBV12-3/TRBV12-4
DNA: TGTGCCAGCAGTTCCAGGGGTCAGCCCCAGCATTTT
CDR3: CASSSRGQPQHF

J: TRBJ1-2
D: TRBD1
size: few
V: TRBV28
DNA: TGTGCCAGCAGTCCCCGACAGGGCGCGGGCTATGGCTACACCTTC
CDR3: CASSPRQGAGYGYTF

J: TRBJ1-3
D: NA
size: few
V: TRBV9
DNA: TGTGCCAGCAGCGTCGAACACACCTTCTCTGGAAACACCATATATTTT
CDR3: CASSVEHTFSGNTIYF

J: TRBJ1-3
D: NA
size: NA
V: TRBV29-1
DNA: TGCAGCGTCTCGTTAGTGGGTTCCTCTGGAAACACCATATATTTT
CDR3: CSVSLVGSSGNTIYF

J: TRBJ2-5
D: TRBD2
size: few
V: TRBV7-2
DNA: TGTGCCAGCGGGGCGGGACTAGCATCAGAGACCCAGTACTTC
CDR3: CASGAGLASETQYF

J: TRBJ2-3
D: NA
size: NA
V: TRBV7-2
DNA: TGTGCCAGCAGCCAGCGCACAGATACGCAGTATTTT
CDR3: CASSQRTDTQYF

J: TRBJ2-1
D: NA
size: NA
V: TRBV20-1
DNA: TGCAGTGCTACCTCCGGGGGCGATGAGCAGTTCTTC
CDR3: CSATSGGDEQFF

J: TRBJ1-1
D: NA
size: few
V: TRBV14
DNA: TGTGCCAGCAGCCAAGAGGACGGGGCCAGCACTGAAGCTTTCTTT
CDR3: CASSQEDGASTEAFF

J: TRBJ2-5
D: NA
size: many
V: TRBV11-2
DNA: TGTGCCAGCGTTCTAGTCGGTGAGACCCAGTACTTC
CDR3: CASVLVGETQYF

J: TRBJ2-1
D: NA
size: few
V: TRBV5-1
DNA: TGCGCCAGCAGCTTATTAGCGGTGGGGGCCGGTAATGAGCAGTTCTTC
CDR3: CASSLLAVGAGNEQFF

J: TRBJ2-2
D: NA
size: NA
V: TRBV9
DNA: TGTGCCAGCAGCGTAGAAGCGGCAAACACCGGGGAGCTGTTTTTT
CDR3: CASSVEAANTGELFF

J: TRBJ1-1
D: NA
size: NA
V: TRBV5-1
DNA: TGCGCCAGCAGCTTTGAGGCCCCGACTGAAGCTTTCTTT
CDR3: CASSFEAPTEAFF

J: TRBJ1-6
D: NA
size: NA
V: TRBV28
DNA: TGTGCCAGCAGTTTATCCAGGCGGGATTCACCCCTCCACTTT
CDR3: CASSLSRRDSPLHF

J: TRBJ2-7
D: TRBD1
size: NA
V: TRBV4-2
DNA: TGTGCCAGCAGTCCCTCACAGGGGCCATCCTACGAGCAGTACTTC
CDR3: CASSPSQGPSYEQYF

J: TRBJ2-1
D: NA
size: NA
V: TRBV20-1
DNA: TGCAGTGCTTCCCGCTCAAATGAGCAGTTCTTC
CDR3: CSASRSNEQFF

J: TRBJ2-1
D: TRBD1
size: NA
V: TRBV9
DNA: TGTGCCAGCAGCGTCGGGACAGGGTTAAACAATGAGCAGTTCTTC
CDR3: CASSVGTGLNNEQFF

J: TRBJ2-7
D: TRBD1
size: few
V: TRBV19
DNA: TGTGCCAGTAGGGATCAGGGGGCGGGCGAGCAGTACTTC
CDR3: CASRDQGAGEQYF

J: TRBJ2-5
D: NA
size: few
V: TRBV25-1
DNA: TGTGCCAGCAGTGAATGGGTCCGGGAGACCCAGTACTTC
CDR3: CASSEWVRETQYF

J: TRBJ2-1
D: NA
size: few
V: TRBV12-3/TRBV12-4
DNA: TGTGCCAGCAGGGGTCCCTACAATGAGCAGTTCTTC
CDR3: CASRGPYNEQFF

J: TRBJ2-1
D: TRBD2
size: NA
V: TRBV19
DNA: TGTGCCAGTAGTATCTCCCCGGGACTAGCGGGAGCGGGTGAGCAGTTCTTC
CDR3: CASSISPGLAGAGEQFF

J: TRBJ2-6
D: NA
size: NA
V: TRBV7-3
DNA: TGTGCCAGCAGCTCTACTGGGGCCAACGTCCTGACTTTC
CDR3: CASSSTGANVLTF

J: TRBJ1-2
D: NA
size: few
V: TRBV20-1
DNA: TGCAGTGCTAGAGAATGGCCGGTGCAGAGAGATTCTAACTATGGCTACACCTTC
CDR3: CSAREWPVQRDSNYGYTF

J: TRBJ1-4
D: NA
size: NA
V: TRBV20-1
DNA: TGCAGTGCTAGCAGGGGCCTTAATGAAAAACTGTTTTTT
CDR3: CSASRGLNEKLFF

J: TRBJ2-1
D: TRBD2
size: few
V: TRBV24-1
DNA: TGTGCCACCAGTGCGTCTAGCGGGCCTTACAATGAGCAGTTCTTC
CDR3: CATSASSGPYNEQFF

J: TRBJ2-2
D: NA
size: few
V: TRBV6-2/TRBV6-3
DNA: TGTGCCAGCAACCCCCCCGGGACGGGGAACACCGGGGAGCTGTTTTTT
CDR3: CASNPPGTGNTGELFF

J: TRBJ2-5
D: NA
size: many
V: TRBV18
DNA: TGTGCCAGCAGCCCCGACAGAGAAGAGACCCAGTACTTC
CDR3: CASSPDREETQYF